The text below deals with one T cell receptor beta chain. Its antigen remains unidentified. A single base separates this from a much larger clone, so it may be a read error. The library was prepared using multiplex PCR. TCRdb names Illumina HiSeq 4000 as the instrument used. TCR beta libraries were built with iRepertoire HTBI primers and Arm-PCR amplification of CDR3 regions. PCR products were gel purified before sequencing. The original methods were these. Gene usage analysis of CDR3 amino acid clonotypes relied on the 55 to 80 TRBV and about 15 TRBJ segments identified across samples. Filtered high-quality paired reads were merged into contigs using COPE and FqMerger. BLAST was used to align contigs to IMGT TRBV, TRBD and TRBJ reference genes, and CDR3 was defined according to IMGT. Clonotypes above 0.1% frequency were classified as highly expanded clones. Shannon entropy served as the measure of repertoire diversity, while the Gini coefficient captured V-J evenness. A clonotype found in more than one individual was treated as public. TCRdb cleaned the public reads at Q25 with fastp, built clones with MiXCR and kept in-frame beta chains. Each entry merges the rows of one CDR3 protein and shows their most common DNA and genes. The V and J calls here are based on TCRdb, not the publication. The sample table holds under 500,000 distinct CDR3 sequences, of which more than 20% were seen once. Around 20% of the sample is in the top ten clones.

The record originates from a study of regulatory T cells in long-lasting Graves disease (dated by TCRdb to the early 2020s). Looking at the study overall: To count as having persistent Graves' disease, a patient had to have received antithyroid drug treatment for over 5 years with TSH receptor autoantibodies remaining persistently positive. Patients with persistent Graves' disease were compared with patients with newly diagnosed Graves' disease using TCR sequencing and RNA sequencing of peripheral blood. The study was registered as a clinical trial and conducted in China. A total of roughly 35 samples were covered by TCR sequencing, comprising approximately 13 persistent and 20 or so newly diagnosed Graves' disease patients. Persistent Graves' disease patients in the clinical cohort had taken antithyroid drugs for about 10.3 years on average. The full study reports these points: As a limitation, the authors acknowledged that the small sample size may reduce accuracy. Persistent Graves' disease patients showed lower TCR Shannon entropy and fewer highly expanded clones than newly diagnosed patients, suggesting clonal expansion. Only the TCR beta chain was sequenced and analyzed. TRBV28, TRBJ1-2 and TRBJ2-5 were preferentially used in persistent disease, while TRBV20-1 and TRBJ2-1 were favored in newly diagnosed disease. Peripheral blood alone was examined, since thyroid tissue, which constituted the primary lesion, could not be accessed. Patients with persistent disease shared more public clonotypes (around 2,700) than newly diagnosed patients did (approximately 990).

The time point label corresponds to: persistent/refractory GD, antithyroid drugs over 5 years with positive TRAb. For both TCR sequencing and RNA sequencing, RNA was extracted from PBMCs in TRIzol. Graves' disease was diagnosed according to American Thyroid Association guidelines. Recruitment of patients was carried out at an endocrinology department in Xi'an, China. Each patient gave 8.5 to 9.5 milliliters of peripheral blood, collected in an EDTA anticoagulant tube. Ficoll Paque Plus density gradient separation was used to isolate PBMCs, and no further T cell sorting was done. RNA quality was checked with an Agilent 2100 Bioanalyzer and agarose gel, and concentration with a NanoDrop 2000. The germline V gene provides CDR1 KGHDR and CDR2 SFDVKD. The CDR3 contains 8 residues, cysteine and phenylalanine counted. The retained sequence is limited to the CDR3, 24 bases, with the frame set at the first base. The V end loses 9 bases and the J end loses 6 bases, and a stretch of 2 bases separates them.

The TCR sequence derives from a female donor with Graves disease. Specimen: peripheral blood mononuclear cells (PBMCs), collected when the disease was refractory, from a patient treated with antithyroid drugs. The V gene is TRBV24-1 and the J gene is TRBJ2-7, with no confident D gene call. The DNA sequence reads TGTGCCACCGGCGAGCAGTACTTC. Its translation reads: CATGEQYF.